Shown below are 10 T cell receptor beta chains from a single sample sequenced in a study of cytomegalovirus exposure and HLA in healthy donors. The study ran its PCR with 60 Vbeta and 13 Jbeta primers. Sequencing was performed with immunoSEQ multiplex PCR; in TCRdb, only in-frame clones are kept and a portion is missing. This sample's table reports about 170,000 clones. The sequenced material came from PBMCs. The receptors originated from a woman between 18 and 30 years old in good health and CMV-seropositive.

DNA for the CDR3: TGTGCCAGCAGCCTCAGAGGACTCCTACTTAACAATGAGCAGTTCTTC. Amino acids: CASSLRGLLLNNEQFF. This chain connects TRBV11-2 to TRBJ2-1; D is possibly TRBD2 (5 bases). There are 16 residues in the CDR3. V shed 5 bases and J shed 5 bases, with 19 bases lying between them. Germline V lookup: CDR1 SGHAT, CDR2 FQNNGV.

The V call is TRBV23-1, the J call TRBJ2-5; 7 nucleotides agree with TRBD1. TRBV23-1 is an ORF; its function is uncertain. The CDR3 spans 17 residues. V was clipped by 2 bases and J by 9 bases; unmatched bases: 18. CDR3 DNA sequence: TGCGCCAGCAGTCAACCTCGCGACCGGGACAGACTTATGGCCCAGTACTTC. This encodes CASSQPRDRDRLMAQYF.

The chain combines TRBV5-5 with TRBJ2-7; 10 bases fit TRBD1. The CDR3 is 15 residues long. CDR1 SGHKS and CDR2 YYEKEE come from the germline V gene (reference sequence). V trimming: 4 bases; J trimming: 4 bases; junction bases outside the gene matches: 8. The CDR3 DNA follows: TGTGCCAGCAGCCCCCTCGGGACAGGGGAGTACGAGCAGTACTTC. Translating gives CASSPLGTGEYEQYF.

The V gene is TRBV5-4, the J gene TRBJ2-1, with a weak D call TRBD2 (6 bases). The CDR3 totals 17 residues. Trimming removed 4 bases at V and 0 bases at J, with 17 bases between. Per germline, CDR1 SGHNT and CDR2 YYREEE (reference sequence). CDR3 bases: TGTGCCAGCAGCCCCTCGGCGGGGACCCTCTCCTACAATGAGCAGTTCTTC. Translation gives CASSPSAGTLSYNEQFF.

The CDR3 sequence is CASSQDWSTEAFF. In nucleotides, the CDR3 is TGTGCCAGCAGCCAAGATTGGAGCACTGAAGCTTTCTTT. J is TRBJ1-1 and V is TRBV14; the D is unclear. Trimming cost V 0 bases and J 4 bases, with 6 bases left between them. The CDR3 consists of 13 residues. The germline CDR1 and CDR2 sequences are SGHDN and FVKESK.

V is TRBV7-8 and J is TRBJ2-3, with D maybe TRBD1 (6 bases). Germline V gene data show CDR1 as SGHVS and CDR2 as FQNEAQ. V was shortened by 6 bases and J by 4 bases, with 17 bases between the two germline ends. The CDR3 contains 15 residues. Here the CDR3 reads CASSQGGSRSDTQYF. The CDR3 DNA is TGTGCCAGCAGTCAAGGGGGATCCCGGTCAGATACGCAGTATTTT.

The chain recombines TRBV19 with TRBJ1-3; 12 bases map to TRBD1. With V trimmed by 5 bases and J by 0 bases, 8 bases remained unmatched. The V gene's germline CDR1 is LNHDA and CDR2 SQIVND (reference sequence). The CDR3 sequence is 18 residues long. This CDR3 is CASSALGQGAYSGNTIYF. The CDR3 DNA follows: TGTGCCAGTAGTGCCTTGGGACAGGGGGCATACTCTGGAAACACCATATATTTT.

The chain links TRBV11-2 to TRBJ2-2; 8 bases are a match to TRBD2. The CDR3 extends over 14 amino acids. Losses at the gene ends were 4 bases for V and 6 bases for J; bases not matched to a gene: 4. Germline V gives CDR1 SGHAT, CDR2 FQNNGV. In DNA form, the CDR3 reads TGTGCCAGCAGCTCAGAACTAGCGGCCGGGGAGCTGTTTTTT. As protein: CASSSELAAGELFF.

The gene calls are TRBV28 and TRBJ2-1; 8 bases line up with TRBD1. The germline gives CDR1 MDHEN, CDR2 SYDVKM. Losses at the gene ends were 5 bases for V and 0 bases for J; bases not matched to a gene: 3. This CDR3 is built from 15 residues. The CDR3 nucleotides are TGTGCCAGCAGTGACAGGGGCAGCTCCTACAATGAGCAGTTCTTC. This gives the protein CASSDRGSSYNEQFF.

The chain uses TRBV7-9 and TRBJ2-5; possibly TRBD2 for D (6 bases). Looked up from germline, CDR1 is SEHNR and CDR2 is FQNEAQ (reference sequence). V lost 5 bases, J lost 5 bases, and 12 bases lay in between. The CDR3 extends over 13 amino acids. CDR3 in DNA: TGTGCCAGCAGCCGGGGGAACTTGGAGACCCAGTACTTC. It codes for CASSRGNLETQYF.